A single TCR beta chain is shown here with its context. This sample was included in a study of blood T cells in healthy people across ages. The authors ran a second PCR of 7 to 11 cycles using a sample-barcoded 5' primer and a J-beta primer mix. MiXCR, run by TCRdb on the 5' RACE reads, gives a single entry per CDR3 protein. This sample has about 800,000 distinct CDR3 sequences, with more than 20% found just once. In germline, CDR1 is DFQATT, CDR2 SNEGSKA (reference sequence). The V end was cut by 0 bases, the J end by 6 bases, with 20 bases between. This CDR3 is built from 17 residues. The sample was also reused in another study, on T cells of mothers and their children. That paper adds: In this cohort, donors were three healthy Caucasian mothers plus their six children. Sample barcodes and 2-4 random nucleotides were added by the M1S primer of the second PCR.

The sequence derives from a boy younger than 18 in good health. Sequenced material: blood. The chain couples TRBV20-1 to TRBJ1-4; a weak D match, TRBD1 (5 bases). The DNA for the CDR3 is TGCAGTGCTAGAGATAATTACCGGGGCCTCGGGGATGAAAAACTGTTTTTT. Encoded protein: CSARDNYRGLGDEKLFF.